Listed here are 8 T cell receptor beta chains from one sample, sequenced in a study of blood T cells in healthy people across ages. Then a second PCR, running roughly 7 to 11 cycles, was carried out with a sample-barcoded 5' primer and a J-beta primer mix. TCRdb itself ran the 5' RACE reads through MiXCR, one entry per CDR3 protein. The table has about a million distinct CDR3 sequences, roughly 43% seen once. The sample taken for sequencing was blood. These receptors originate from a man aged 30 to 39 in good health.

The chain carries TRBV5-5 and TRBJ2-2; D is perhaps TRBD1 (7 bases). Germline CDR1 reads SGHKS; CDR2 reads YYEKEE (reference sequence). The CDR3 has 15 amino acids. Trimming shortened V by 4 bases and J by 5 bases, and 15 bases separated the two germline ends. As DNA, the CDR3 is TGTGCCAGCAGCCCTTACCAGGGGGGTACCGGGGAGCTGTTTTTT. Its protein product is CASSPYQGGTGELFF.

The rearrangement uses TRBV28 and TRBJ1-5; D not resolved. Trimming removed 10 bases at V and 5 bases at J, with 15 bases between. The CDR3 spans 13 residues. The germline CDR1 and CDR2 sequences are MDHEN and SYDVKM. The CDR3 region is CANQLGFDQPQHF. The CDR3 nucleotides read TGTGCCAATCAACTAGGGTTCGATCAGCCCCAGCATTTT.

This clonotype was found a few times. The chain has TRBV28 and TRBJ1-2; D ambiguous. Germline-derived CDR1 and CDR2 are MDHEN and SYDVKM. With 4 bases removed from V and 0 bases from J, the gap between germline ends came to 24 bases. The CDR3 runs 19 residues. The DNA of the CDR3 is TGTGCCAGCAGTTATCCCCCTGGGAGACAAACCTCAGCTAACTATGGCTACACCTTC. It codes for CASSYPPGRQTSANYGYTF.

This clonotype was detected many times. The CDR3 DNA reads as TGCGCCAGCAGCCAAGATCGTGGGCCTAGCGGGGGGAAAAAAGAGACCCAGTACTTC. This gives the protein CASSQDRGPSGGKKETQYF. The chain recombines TRBV4-1 with TRBJ2-5; 11 bases fit TRBD2. The V segment lost 0 bases and the J segment 3 bases; nucleotides outside the gene matches: 12. In germline, CDR1 is MGHRA, CDR2 YSYEKL. CDR3 length equals 19 residues.

This chain connects TRBV13 to TRBJ2-7; tentatively, D is TRBD1 or TRBD2 (5 bases each). Germline V gives CDR1 PRHDT, CDR2 FYEKMQ (reference sequence). CDR3 length: 12 residues. V was pared by 8 bases and J by 7 bases, with 15 bases between. CDR3 in DNA: TGTGCCAGCCAGATGGGGGTCAATGAGCAGTACTTC. It is translated as CASQMGVNEQYF.

This clonotype appeared a few times. CDR3 residues: CASSFRSGTGSEKLFF. Written as DNA, the CDR3 is TGTGCCAGCAGTTTCAGGTCCGGGACAGGGAGCGAAAAACTGTTTTTT. This chain uses TRBV6-5 with TRBJ1-4; 9 positions agree with TRBD1. CDR3 size: 16 residues. CDR1 and CDR2 (germline): MNHEY, SVGAGI. The ends lost 4 bases at V and 8 bases at J; junction bases unmatched: 11.

Comment on this clonotype: Its ends do not fully match the called genes, so a read error is possible. The genes are TRBV7-9 and TRBJ2-3; 7 bases are a match to TRBD2. The CDR3 is 14 amino acids. Per germline, CDR1 SEHNR and CDR2 FQNEAQ (reference sequence). CDR3 nucleotide sequence: TGTGCCAGCAGCCTCCGGACGGGGGGAGATACGCGGTATTTT. Its protein is CASSLRTGGDTRYF. Full variable domain (rest looked up from reference TRBV7-9 and TRBJ2-3): DTGVSQNPRHKITKRGQNVTFRCDPISEHNRLYWYRQTLGQGPEFLTYFQNEAQLEKSRLLSDRFSAERPKGSFSTLEIQRTEQGDSAMYLCASSLRTGGDTRYFGPGTRLTVL.

This clonotype was seen only a few times. The DNA of the CDR3 is TGTGCCAGCAGGATCCGGGACAGGGACTACGAGCAGTACTTC. It is translated as CASRIRDRDYEQYF. This chain joins TRBV6-6 and TRBJ2-7; 9 bases line up with TRBD1. The V segment lost 6 bases and the J segment 3 bases; nucleotides outside the gene matches: 6. The V gene's germline CDR1 is MNHNY and CDR2 SVGAGI (reference sequence). This CDR3 is built from 14 residues.